What follows are 21 T cell receptor beta chains derived from one specimen sequenced in a study of cytomegalovirus exposure and HLA in healthy donors. 60 Vbeta and 13 Jbeta primers were used in PCR. Clones were sequenced by immunoSEQ multiplex PCR, and TCRdb holds only the in-frame ones, with some missing. The table has approximately 90,000 clones, more than 70% seen once. Sequenced sample: PBMCs. The receptors come from a man aged 40-55 years in good health and CMV-seronegative.

The rearrangement links TRBV7-8 to TRBJ1-4; D uncertain. The germline V and J ends were trimmed by 3 bases and 7 bases, with 15 bases remaining between them. This CDR3 is 15 amino acids long. CDR1 and CDR2 (germline): SGHVS, FQNEAQ. CDR3 residues: CASSFDSIGGEKLFF. In nucleotides, the CDR3 is TGTGCCAGCAGCTTCGATAGCATAGGCGGTGAAAAACTGTTTTTT.

The chain combines TRBV27 with TRBJ1-1, with a weak D call TRBD1 (6 bases). CDR1 MNHEY and CDR2 SMNVEV come from the germline V gene (reference sequence). Between the trimmed V and J ends, which lost 4 bases and 0 bases, there was a span of 12 bases. This CDR3 contains 15 residues. The CDR3 nucleotides read TGTGCCAGCAGTTCGTCGCAGGGGATGAACACTGAAGCTTTCTTT. Its protein is CASSSSQGMNTEAFF.

The V gene is TRBV11-3, the J gene TRBJ1-1; 8 bases are a match to TRBD1. The CDR3 covers 16 residues. CDR1 and CDR2 (germline): SGHNT, YENEEA. The trim removed 1 base at V and 3 bases at J, leaving 7 bases unmatched. DNA for the CDR3: TGTGCCAGCAGCTTAGGAACGACAGGGGCGGACACTGAAGCTTTCTTT. As protein: CASSLGTTGADTEAFF.

This chain joins TRBV19 and TRBJ1-4; D uncertain. Between the trimmed V and J ends, which lost 4 bases and 12 bases, there was a span of 18 bases. Germline CDR1 reads LNHDA; CDR2 reads SQIVND (reference sequence). The CDR3 spans 14 residues. The CDR3 nucleotides are TGTGCCAGTAGTACCCAGGTCGGTGGCAACGAACTGTTTTTT. This encodes CASSTQVGGNELFF.

The rearrangement joins TRBV30 to TRBJ2-1, with D perhaps matching TRBD2 (5 bases). CDR3 size: 13 residues. Trimming took off 5 bases at V and 0 bases at J, with 8 bases between the two ends. Germline CDR1 GTSNPN, CDR2 SVGIG (reference sequence). The CDR3 DNA is TGTGCCTGGGTGGGGAGCTCCTACAATGAGCAGTTCTTC. It specifies CAWVGSSYNEQFF.

The CDR3 reads CALYSVGGTEAFF. The CDR3 DNA reads TGTGCCTTATATTCGGTGGGGGGCACTGAAGCTTTCTTT. This chain joins TRBV5-4 and TRBJ1-1; perhaps TRBD1 as D (5 bases). The CDR3 sequence is 13 residues long. V was clipped by 10 bases and J by 4 bases, with 17 bases between them. Germline CDR1 and CDR2: SGHNT and YYREEE (reference sequence).

This sequence joins TRBV5-7 and TRBJ1-1, with 7 positions matching TRBD1. TRBV5-7 is flagged as an ORF with uncertain function. V lost 5 bases, J lost 8 bases, and 3 bases stayed unmatched. The length of the CDR3 is 11 residues. In DNA, the CDR3 is TGTGCCAGCAGTCTGGACAGGGAAGCTTTCTTT. Translating gives CASSLDREAFF.

This clone has more than one count but fewer than ten. Other DNA sequences from this sample encode an identical CDR3 as well. The chain uses TRBV5-1 and TRBJ1-1; D gene unclear. V shed 0 bases and J shed 1 base, with 7 bases lying between them. The CDR3 spans 14 residues. The germline V gene has CDR1 SGHRS and CDR2 YFSETQ. CDR3 residues: CASSLVGGNTEAFF. The CDR3 coding sequence is TGCGCCAGCAGCTTGGTAGGAGGGAACACTGAAGCTTTCTTT. Variable domain in full (rest from reference TRBV5-1 and TRBJ1-1): KAGVTQTPRYLIKTRGQQVTLSCSPISGHRSVSWYQQTPGQGLQFLFEYFSETQRNKGNFPGRFSGRQFSNSRSEMNVSTLELGDSALYLCASSLVGGNTEAFFGQGTRLTVV.

The CDR3 protein is CASSVASPGELFF. The CDR3 DNA is TGTGCCAGCAGCGTAGCCTCCCCCGGGGAGCTGTTTTTT. The rearrangement uses TRBV9 and TRBJ2-2; D call uncertain. Germline V CDR1 and CDR2: SGDLS, YYNGEE. Trimming stripped 0 bases from V and 6 bases from J, with 6 bases between. This CDR3 is built from 13 residues.

This clone has just a few counts. This chain uses TRBV19 with TRBJ1-4; D remains ambiguous. Germline V lookup: CDR1 LNHDA, CDR2 SQIVND (reference sequence). This CDR3 spans 13 amino acids. Deletions cut 8 bases from V and 5 bases from J, with 12 bases between. This CDR3 reads CASRGVGNEKLFF. As DNA, the CDR3 is TGTGCCAGTCGGGGAGTCGGGAATGAAAAACTGTTTTTT.

This clone has only a few counts. The chain couples TRBV29-1 to TRBJ2-1; 7 nucleotides align to TRBD2. The CDR3 extends over 12 amino acids. Unmatched junction bases numbered 4, after V lost 4 bases and J lost 7 bases. The germline V gene encodes CDR1 SQVTM and CDR2 ANQGSEA. This chain's CDR3 is CSVGWTRNEQFF. CDR3 bases: TGCAGCGTTGGATGGACTAGGAATGAGCAGTTCTTC.

This chain links TRBV18 with TRBJ1-1; 10 nucleotides agree with TRBD1. The CDR3 length is 14 residues. After removal of 4 bases from V and 2 bases from J, the junction contained 1 base not matched to a gene. In germline, CDR1 is KGHSH, CDR2 LQKENI. CDR3 loop: CASSRDRGNTEAFF. The CDR3 DNA sequence: TGTGCCAGCTCACGGGACAGGGGTAACACTGAAGCTTTCTTT.

The V gene is TRBV5-1, the J gene TRBJ1-1; D perhaps matches TRBD1 (6 bases). Germline V gene data show CDR1 as SGHRS and CDR2 as YFSETQ. Trimming removed 3 bases from V and 4 bases from J, with 13 bases in between. The CDR3 contains 14 residues. The CDR3 region has the DNA TGCGCCAGCAGCTCCTCCCGGACAGTCACTGAAGCTTTCTTT. Amino acid sequence: CASSSSRTVTEAFF.

The chain joins TRBV6-5 to TRBJ1-1, with 8 bases lining up with TRBD1. CDR1 MNHEY and CDR2 SVGAGI come from the germline V gene. This CDR3 region has 14 residues. With V trimmed by 2 bases and J by 2 bases, 1 base remained unmatched. The CDR3 sequence is CASSYGQGNTEAFF. CDR3 sequence (DNA): TGTGCCAGCAGTTACGGACAGGGCAACACTGAAGCTTTCTTT.

This clone appeared a few times. The gene calls are TRBV6-6 and TRBJ2-7; TRBD1 aligns across 7 bases. Germline V gene sequence: CDR1 MNHNY, CDR2 SVGAGI (reference sequence). The CDR3 has 12 amino acids. Trimming cost V 5 bases and J 6 bases; bases outside gene matches: 4. The CDR3 region has the DNA TGTGCCAGCAGTCCGCAGGGGGTCGAGCAGTACTTC. The encoded protein is CASSPQGVEQYF.

This sequence joins TRBV5-4 and TRBJ1-2; D gene ambiguous. Germline V gene sequence: CDR1 SGHNT, CDR2 YYREEE (reference sequence). Trimming removed 3 bases at V and 4 bases at J, with 13 bases between. The CDR3 totals 14 residues. The CDR3 loop reads CASSWPGTPYGYTF. CDR3 coding DNA: TGTGCCAGCAGCTGGCCGGGAACACCCTATGGCTACACCTTC.

The chain carries TRBV10-3 and TRBJ2-5; no firm D call. The CDR3 runs to 14 residues. Trimming shortened V by 0 bases and J by 2 bases, and 7 bases separated the two germline ends. The germline V gene encodes CDR1 ENHRY and CDR2 SYGVKD. The CDR3 loop reads CAISESTAQETQYF. CDR3 sequence (DNA): TGTGCCATCAGTGAGTCTACAGCTCAAGAGACCCAGTACTTC.

The J gene is TRBJ1-1, the V gene TRBV5-1; TRBD1 aligns across 8 bases. The CDR3 covers 18 residues. Germline V gene lookup returns CDR1 SGHRS and CDR2 YFSETQ. Trimming removed 0 bases from V and 1 base from J; junction bases left unmatched: 11. This CDR3 reads CASSLGGTGLAGNTEAFF. The CDR3 region has the DNA TGCGCCAGCAGCTTGGGTGGGACAGGCCTGGCCGGGAACACTGAAGCTTTCTTT.

The J gene is TRBJ2-2, the V gene TRBV9; D may be TRBD2 (5 bases). The CDR3 loop spans 18 amino acids. Per germline, CDR1 SGDLS and CDR2 YYNGEE. Trimming removed 1 base from V and 0 bases from J, with 16 bases in between. The CDR3 DNA follows: TGTGCCAGCAGCGTACTCGGACTGCTTTCTTCGAACACCGGGGAGCTGTTTTTT. Amino acids: CASSVLGLLSSNTGELFF.

The chain carries TRBV11-2 and TRBJ1-5; maybe TRBD1 (5 bases). This CDR3 is built from 13 residues. Per germline, CDR1 SGHAT and CDR2 FQNNGV. The V end was cut by 3 bases, the J end by 6 bases, with 9 bases between. The CDR3 is CASSLTDGQPQHF. CDR3 nucleotide sequence: TGTGCCAGCAGCTTGACAGACGGTCAGCCCCAGCATTTT.

The J gene is TRBJ1-1, the V gene TRBV9; weak D call: TRBD1 (6 bases). CDR1 SGDLS and CDR2 YYNGEE come from the germline V gene. There are 14 residues in the CDR3. V was trimmed by 2 bases and J by 1 base, leaving 9 bases between them. Written as DNA, the CDR3 is TGTGCCAGCAGCGTGAGGGGGGGGAACACTGAAGCTTTCTTT. Protein: CASSVRGGNTEAFF.